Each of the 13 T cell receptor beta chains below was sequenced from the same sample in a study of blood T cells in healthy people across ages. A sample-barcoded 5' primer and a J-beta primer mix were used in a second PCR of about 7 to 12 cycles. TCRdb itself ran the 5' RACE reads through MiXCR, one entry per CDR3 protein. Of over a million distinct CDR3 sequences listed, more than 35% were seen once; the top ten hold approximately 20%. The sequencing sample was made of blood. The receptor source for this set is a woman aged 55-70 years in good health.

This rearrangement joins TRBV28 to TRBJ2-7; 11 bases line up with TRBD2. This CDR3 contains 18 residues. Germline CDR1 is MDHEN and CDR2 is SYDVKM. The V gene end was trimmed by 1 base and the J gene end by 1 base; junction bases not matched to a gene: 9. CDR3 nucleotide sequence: TGTGCCAGCAGTTTATCCCTCCAACTAGCGGGGGCGTCCTACGAGCAGTACTTC. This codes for CASSLSLQLAGASYEQYF.

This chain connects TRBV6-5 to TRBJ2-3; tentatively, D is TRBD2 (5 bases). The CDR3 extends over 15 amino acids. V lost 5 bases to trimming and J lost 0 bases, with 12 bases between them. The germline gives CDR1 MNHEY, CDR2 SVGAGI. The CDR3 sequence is CASSMDFTSTDTQYF. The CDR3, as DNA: TGTGCCAGCAGTATGGACTTTACGAGCACAGATACGCAGTATTTT.

CDR3 in DNA: TGTGCCAGCAGTTTTCGGGCTAGCGGGACCGGGGAGCTGTTTTTT. The encoded protein is CASSFRASGTGELFF. This sequence joins TRBV12-3 or TRBV12-4 and TRBJ2-2; 8 bases map to TRBD2. The CDR3 is 15 residues long. J was trimmed by 5 bases and V by 3 bases; bases with no gene match: 5.

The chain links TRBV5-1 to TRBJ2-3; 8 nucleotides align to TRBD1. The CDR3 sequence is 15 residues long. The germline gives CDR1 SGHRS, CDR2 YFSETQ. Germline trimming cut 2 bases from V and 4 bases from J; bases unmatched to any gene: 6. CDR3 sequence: CASSFQDRVSDTQYF. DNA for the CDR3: TGCGCCAGCAGCTTCCAGGACAGGGTCTCAGATACGCAGTATTTT.

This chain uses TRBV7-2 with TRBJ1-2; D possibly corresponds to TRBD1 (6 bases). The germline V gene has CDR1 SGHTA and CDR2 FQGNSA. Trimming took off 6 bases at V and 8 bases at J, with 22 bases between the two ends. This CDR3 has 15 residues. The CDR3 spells CASSRGGASIGGYTF. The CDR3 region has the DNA TGTGCCAGCAGTCGGGGGGGGGCCTCTATAGGGGGCTACACCTTC. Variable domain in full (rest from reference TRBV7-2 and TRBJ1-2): GAGVSQSPSNKVTEKGKDVELRCDPISGHTALYWYRQSLGQGLEFLIYFQGNSAPDKSGLPSDRFSAERTGGSVSTLTIQRTQQEDSAVYLCASSRGGASIGGYTFGSGTRLTVV.

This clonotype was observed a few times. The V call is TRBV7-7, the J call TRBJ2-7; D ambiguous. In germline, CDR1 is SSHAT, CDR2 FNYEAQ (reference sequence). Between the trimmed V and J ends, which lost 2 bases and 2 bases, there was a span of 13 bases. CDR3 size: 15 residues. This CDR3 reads CASSLFPEKPYEQYF. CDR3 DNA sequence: TGTGCCAGCAGCTTATTTCCGGAAAAGCCCTACGAGCAGTACTTC.

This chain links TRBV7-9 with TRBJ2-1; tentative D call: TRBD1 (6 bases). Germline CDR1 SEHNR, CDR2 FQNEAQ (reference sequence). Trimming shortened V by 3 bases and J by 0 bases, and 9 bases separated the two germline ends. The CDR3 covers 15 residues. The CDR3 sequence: CASSFPTGSYNEQFF. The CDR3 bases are TGTGCCAGCAGCTTCCCGACAGGCTCCTACAATGAGCAGTTCTTC.

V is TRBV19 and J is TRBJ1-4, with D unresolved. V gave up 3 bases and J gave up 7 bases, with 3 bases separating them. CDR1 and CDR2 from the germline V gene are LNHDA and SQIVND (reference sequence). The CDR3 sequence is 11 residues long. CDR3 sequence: CASSMFEKLFF. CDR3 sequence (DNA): TGTGCCAGTAGTATGTTTGAAAAACTGTTTTTT.

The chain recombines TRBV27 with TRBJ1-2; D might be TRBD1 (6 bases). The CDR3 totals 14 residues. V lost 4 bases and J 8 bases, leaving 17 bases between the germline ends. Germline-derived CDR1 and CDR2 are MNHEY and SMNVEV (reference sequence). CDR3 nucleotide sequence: TGTGCCAGCAGTTATCAGGGGTCCTGGTACGGCTACACCTTC. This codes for CASSYQGSWYGYTF.

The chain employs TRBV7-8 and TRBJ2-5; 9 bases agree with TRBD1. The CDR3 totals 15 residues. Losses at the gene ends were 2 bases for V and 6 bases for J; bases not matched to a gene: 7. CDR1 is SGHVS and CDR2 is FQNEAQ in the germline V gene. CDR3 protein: CASSLRTGAGKTQYF. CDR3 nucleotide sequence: TGTGCCAGCAGCTTAAGGACAGGGGCTGGGAAGACCCAGTACTTC.

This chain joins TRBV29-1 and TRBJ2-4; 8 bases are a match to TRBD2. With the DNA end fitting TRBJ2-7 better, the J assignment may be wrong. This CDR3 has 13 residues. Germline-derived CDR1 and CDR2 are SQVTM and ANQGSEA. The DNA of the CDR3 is TGCAGCGTTCTCGGAATAGCGGGACGCGAGCAGTACTTC. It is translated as CSVLGIAGREQYF.

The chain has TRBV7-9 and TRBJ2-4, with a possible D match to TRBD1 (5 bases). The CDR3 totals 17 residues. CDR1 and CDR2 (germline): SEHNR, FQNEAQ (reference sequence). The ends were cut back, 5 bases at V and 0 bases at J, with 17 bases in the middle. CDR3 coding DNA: TGTGCCAGCAGCCCGCTCACAGGTTCTGTAGCCAAAAACATTCAGTACTTC. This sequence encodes CASSPLTGSVAKNIQYF.

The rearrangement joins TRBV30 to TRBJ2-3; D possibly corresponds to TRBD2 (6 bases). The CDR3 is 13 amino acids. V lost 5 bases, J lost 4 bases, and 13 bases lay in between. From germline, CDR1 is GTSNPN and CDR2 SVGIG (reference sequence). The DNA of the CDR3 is TGTGCCTGGGACGTACGCGGGGCAGATACGCAGTATTTT. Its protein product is CAWDVRGADTQYF.